The rows below give T cell receptor beta chains drawn from one sample of a study of beta chain features in type 1 diabetes. Profiled with immunoSEQ multiplex PCR; TCRdb holds only in-frame clones, not every one. There are around 170,000 clones in the sample; 7.5% to 9.5% occur only once, and over 2% lies in the top ten. Sequencing was done on a sample of central memory CD4+ T cells from blood. These receptors all stem from a woman younger than 35 in good health. Each CDR3 is given with its conserved first and last residue. Fields, in order: clone size, V gene, D gene, J gene, CDR3 protein. The D gene is left open where the match is weak. Rows may omit the clone size; those that give it use once, few, many or a size class.

-	TRBV5-1	TRBD2	TRBJ2-7	CASSMSAGGEQYF
-	TRBV6-5	TRBD1	TRBJ2-3	CASSQLDRGVKHF
few	TRBV4-2	TRBD2	TRBJ2-2	CASSQDLGGLAVNTGELFF
many	TRBV7-9	TRBD1	TRBJ1-1	CASTRNAGQGDAFF
many	TRBV2	-	TRBJ2-1	CASSGGLNNEQFF
-	TRBV18	-	TRBJ1-2	CASSPGTGGGYTF
few	TRBV10-3	TRBD1	TRBJ1-2	CAVSGGGSNYGYTF
-	TRBV6-1	-	TRBJ2-3	CASSEEGADTQYF
-	TRBV2	-	TRBJ1-1	CASSQQVMNTEAFF
few	TRBV30	-	TRBJ1-5	CAWGTAGAGGQPQHF
few	TRBV5-4	-	TRBJ1-1	CASSPRGGDTEAFF
few	TRBV6-5	-	TRBJ2-1	CASSDRYNEQFF
few	TRBV19	-	TRBJ2-7	CASRDKVLYEQYF
few	TRBV4-3	TRBD2	TRBJ2-5	CASSQDEASGRRETQYF
-	TRBV14	TRBD2	TRBJ2-1	CASSQVRREIVNEQFF
many	TRBV7-9	TRBD1	TRBJ2-5	CASSLGRTGMGETQYF
-	TRBV7-2	-	TRBJ1-2	CASSSSGRDYTF
-	TRBV5-1	-	TRBJ2-3	CASSRQIADTQYF
few	TRBV11-2	-	TRBJ2-1	CASSLEPVYNEQFF
few	TRBV19	-	TRBJ1-1	CASSLGQMNTEAFF
-	TRBV11-2	-	TRBJ2-3	CASSFTGLADTQYF
few	TRBV25-1	-	TRBJ1-2	CASSPALGGFEGYTF
few	TRBV29-1	TRBD1	TRBJ2-5	CSVATGGGETQYF
-	TRBV30	TRBD1	TRBJ2-2	CAWSPGQTGELFF
-	TRBV11-2	TRBD1	TRBJ2-7	CASSSRDRGQKQYF
few	TRBV5-1	TRBD1	TRBJ2-1	CASSIGQGNEQFF
few	TRBV9	-	TRBJ2-5	CASSVVPHIRSGSNQETQYF
-	TRBV7-2	-	TRBJ1-6	CASSLGRNSPLHF
few	TRBV19	-	TRBJ2-7	CASSVRDYEQYF
-	TRBV5-1	-	TRBJ1-2	CASTSQESGGYTF
few	TRBV6-5	-	TRBJ2-7	CASSYFGQKYEQYF
-	TRBV11-2	TRBD1	TRBJ2-5	CASRGTGNEKTQYF
few	TRBV27	-	TRBJ1-4	CASSLRQGYEKLFF
few	TRBV18	TRBD2	TRBJ2-7	CASSPPSGRGGEQYF
-	TRBV7-9	-	TRBJ2-5	CASSSTRVIETQYF
few	TRBV6-4	TRBD1	TRBJ2-6	CASSPGQGRTGANVLTF
-	TRBV11-2	TRBD2	TRBJ2-3	CASSSATGGASTDTQYF
few	TRBV6-5	-	TRBJ1-5	CASSPMPRPDQPQHF
-	TRBV29-1	TRBD2	TRBJ2-5	CSATLLAVQETQYF
-	TRBV4-1	TRBD2	TRBJ2-3	CASSQDRLAGGSGDTQYF
-	TRBV5-6	TRBD1	TRBJ2-4	CASSLRTGVGEFQYF
-	TRBV2	-	TRBJ1-2	CASSEEAAGYGYTF
few	TRBV7-9	-	TRBJ1-1	CASSLSSRNTEAFF
few	TRBV5-1	-	TRBJ2-1	CASSLGGRDFLFF
few	TRBV9	-	TRBJ2-7	CASSAQEGYVYEQYF
once	TRBV6-5	-	TRBJ1-6	CASTSGGGFNSPLHF
-	TRBV9	TRBD2	TRBJ2-5	CASSVGGSQETQYF
-	TRBV4-1	-	TRBJ1-2	CASSQDLHSPNYGYTF